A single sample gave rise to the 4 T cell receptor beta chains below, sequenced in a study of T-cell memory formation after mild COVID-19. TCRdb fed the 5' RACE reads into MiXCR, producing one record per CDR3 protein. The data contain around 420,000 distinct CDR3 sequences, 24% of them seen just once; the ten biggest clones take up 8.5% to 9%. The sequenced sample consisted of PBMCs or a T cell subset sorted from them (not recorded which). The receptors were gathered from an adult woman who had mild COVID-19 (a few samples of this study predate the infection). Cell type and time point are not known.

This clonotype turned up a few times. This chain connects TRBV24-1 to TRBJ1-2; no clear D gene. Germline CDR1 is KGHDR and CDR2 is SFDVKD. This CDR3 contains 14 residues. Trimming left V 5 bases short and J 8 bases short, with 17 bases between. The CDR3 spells CATSAYPGLDGYTF. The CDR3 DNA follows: TGTGCCACCAGTGCTTATCCGGGCCTGGACGGCTACACCTTC.

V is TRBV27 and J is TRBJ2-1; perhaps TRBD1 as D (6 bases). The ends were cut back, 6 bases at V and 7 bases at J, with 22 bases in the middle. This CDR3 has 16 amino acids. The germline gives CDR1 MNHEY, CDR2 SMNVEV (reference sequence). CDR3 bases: TGTGCCAGCAGCCCCTTAGGCACAGGGTCAAAAAATGAGCAGTTCTTC. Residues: CASSPLGTGSKNEQFF.

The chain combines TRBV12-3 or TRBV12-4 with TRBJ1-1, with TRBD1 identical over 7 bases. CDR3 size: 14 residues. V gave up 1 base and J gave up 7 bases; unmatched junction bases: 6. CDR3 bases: TGTGCCAGCAGTTTAGGACAGGGTCCCAGTGAAGCTTTCTTT. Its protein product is CASSLGQGPSEAFF.

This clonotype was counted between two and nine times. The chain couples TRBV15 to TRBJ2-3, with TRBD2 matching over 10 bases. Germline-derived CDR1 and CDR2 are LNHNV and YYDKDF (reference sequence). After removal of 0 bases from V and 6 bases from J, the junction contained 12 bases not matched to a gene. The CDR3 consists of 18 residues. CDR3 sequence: CATSREALAGVEWDTQYF. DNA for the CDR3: TGTGCCACCAGCAGAGAGGCCCTAGCGGGAGTTGAGTGGGATACGCAGTATTTT. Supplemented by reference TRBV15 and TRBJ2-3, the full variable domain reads DAMVIQNPRYQVTQFGKPVTLSCSQTLNHNVMYWYQQKSSQAPKLLFHYYDKDFNNEADTPDNFQSRRPNTSFCFLDIRSPGLGDTAMYLCATSREALAGVEWDTQYFGPGTRLTVL.